These 30 T cell receptor beta chains originate from one sample sequenced in a study of T-cell memory formation after mild COVID-19. Using its own MiXCR run on the 5' RACE reads, TCRdb lists one record per CDR3 protein. The repertoire has 190,000 or so distinct CDR3 sequences, around 21% of them found once; the top ten carry 23%. The sequenced sample consisted of PBMCs or a T cell subset sorted from them (not recorded which). The receptors originated from an adult woman who had mild COVID-19 (a few samples of this study predate the infection). Cell type and time point are not known.

V is TRBV30 and J is TRBJ2-1; the D gene could be TRBD1 or TRBD2 (6 bases each). The length of the CDR3 is 15 residues. Germline V gives CDR1 GTSNPN, CDR2 SVGIG (reference sequence). V was shortened by 0 bases and J by 7 bases, with 16 bases between the two germline ends. As DNA, the CDR3 is TGTGCCTGGAGTGTGGGGGGCCCCTCGAGGAATGAGCAGTTCTTC. Protein sequence: CAWSVGGPSRNEQFF.

The chain uses TRBV5-6 and TRBJ2-1; tentative D call: TRBD2 (6 bases). The CDR3 has 16 amino acids. Deletions cut 0 bases from V and 8 bases from J, with 18 bases between. Germline loops: CDR1 SGHDT, CDR2 YYEEEE. CDR3 sequence: CASSLGRQTGGDEQFF. CDR3 bases: TGTGCCAGCAGCTTGGGGAGGCAGACGGGCGGGGATGAGCAGTTCTTC.

This chain uses TRBV5-4 with TRBJ2-5; D is unclear. The CDR3 contains 14 residues. Germline V CDR1 and CDR2: SGHNT, YYREEE (reference sequence). V lost 0 bases, J lost 4 bases, and 10 bases lay in between. DNA for the CDR3: TGTGCCAGCAGCTTGGAAGGGTATGGAGAGACCCAGTACTTC. Its protein product is CASSLEGYGETQYF.

There are many counts of this clonotype. The chain couples TRBV4-1 to TRBJ2-2, with unresolved D. CDR3 length: 12 amino acids. Germline V gene sequence: CDR1 MGHRA, CDR2 YSYEKL. The V end lost 7 bases, the J end lost 5 bases, and 8 bases lay between the germline ends. CDR3 residues: CASIDATGELFF. The CDR3 DNA reads as TGCGCCAGCATTGATGCGACCGGGGAGCTGTTTTTT.

The V gene is TRBV4-3, the J gene TRBJ1-5; D ambiguous. V lost 0 bases and J 1 base, leaving 7 bases between the germline ends. CDR1 is LGHNA and CDR2 is YSLEER in the germline V gene. This CDR3 has 15 residues. The CDR3 here is CASSQDQDSNQPQHF. The DNA for the CDR3 is TGCGCCAGCAGCCAAGATCAGGACAGCAATCAGCCCCAGCATTTT.

In this sample, this clonotype turned up a few times. This chain connects TRBV5-1 to TRBJ1-1; 7 bases are a match to TRBD1. The CDR3 extends over 13 amino acids. V lost 3 bases to trimming and J lost 5 bases; unmatched junction nucleotides: 4. CDR1 and CDR2 from the germline V gene are SGHRS and YFSETQ. CDR3 in DNA: TGCGCCAGCAGCTCCGGGACAGCAACTGAAGCTTTCTTT. It yields the protein CASSSGTATEAFF.

V usage is TRBV29-1 and J usage is TRBJ1-2; D unresolved. Germline V gene lookup returns CDR1 SQVTM and CDR2 ANQGSEA. The V end lost 5 bases, the J end lost 3 bases, and 13 bases lay between the germline ends. The CDR3 is 13 residues long. CDR3 sequence reads: CSVQADEYYGYTF. CDR3 nucleotides: TGCAGCGTTCAGGCAGATGAATACTATGGCTACACCTTC.

This clonotype was detected only a few times. J is TRBJ1-1 and V is TRBV20-1; D is uncertain. The V end lost 6 bases, the J end lost 4 bases, and 12 bases lay between the germline ends. Germline CDR1 is DFQATT and CDR2 is SNEGSKA (reference sequence). The CDR3 covers 12 residues. CDR3 sequence reads: CSAGLEITEAFF. In DNA form, the CDR3 reads TGCAGTGCAGGGCTAGAAATCACTGAAGCTTTCTTT.

This clonotype was seen a handful of times. The gene calls are TRBV5-1 and TRBJ2-1; D is undetermined. The CDR3 covers 13 residues. Per the germline V gene, CDR1 is SGHRS and CDR2 is YFSETQ. Trimming shortened V by 0 bases and J by 5 bases, and 6 bases separated the two germline ends. The chain's CDR3 is CASSLAADNEQFF. CDR3 in DNA: TGCGCCAGCAGCTTGGCGGCAGACAATGAGCAGTTCTTC.

This chain links TRBV4-1 with TRBJ2-1, with D unresolved. The CDR3 is made up of 15 amino acids. Germline CDR1 reads MGHRA; CDR2 reads YSYEKL. V was shortened by 0 bases and J by 9 bases, with 15 bases between the two germline ends. The DNA of the CDR3 is TGCGCCAGCAGCCAAGATCCAAGGCATACAGTTGAGCAGTTCTTC. Amino acid sequence: CASSQDPRHTVEQFF.

This clonotype was seen a handful of times. V usage is TRBV9 and J usage is TRBJ1-1; D not certain. Trimming took off 2 bases at V and 1 base at J, with 15 bases between the two ends. CDR3 length: 16 amino acids. CDR1 SGDLS and CDR2 YYNGEE come from the germline V gene. CDR3: CASSVEGGPPNTEAFF. The CDR3 region has the DNA TGTGCCAGCAGCGTCGAGGGAGGACCCCCGAACACTGAAGCTTTCTTT.

J is TRBJ1-1 and V is TRBV27; no clear D gene. V lost 4 bases and J 1 base, leaving 10 bases between the germline ends. CDR3 length equals 14 residues. Germline CDR1 is MNHEY and CDR2 is SMNVEV (reference sequence). DNA for the CDR3: TGTGCCAGCAGTTATGGGTCGCCGAACACTGAAGCTTTCTTT. Its protein product is CASSYGSPNTEAFF.

This clonotype was observed a few times. J is TRBJ2-1 and V is TRBV9; TRBD2 might be the D (6 bases). This CDR3 contains 15 residues. The germline CDR1 and CDR2 sequences are SGDLS and YYNGEE. Trimming pared 6 bases from V and 0 bases from J, leaving 13 bases between. The CDR3: CASTYRGSSYNEQFF. For the CDR3, the DNA is TGTGCCAGCACTTACCGGGGGAGCTCCTACAATGAGCAGTTCTTC. Variable domain in full (rest from reference TRBV9 and TRBJ2-1): DSGVTQTPKHLITATGQRVTLRCSPRSGDLSVYWYQQSLDQGLQFLIQYYNGEERAKGNILERFSAQQFPDLHSELNLSSLELGDSALYFCASTYRGSSYNEQFFGPGTRLTVL.

This chain uses TRBV20-1 with TRBJ2-2; 9 bases are shared with TRBD2. Germline V gives CDR1 DFQATT, CDR2 SNEGSKA (reference sequence). The CDR3 length is 16 residues. V gave up 1 base and J gave up 1 base; unmatched junction bases: 4. The CDR3 here is CSARVLAGKNTGELFF. CDR3 nucleotides: TGCAGTGCTAGAGTGCTAGCGGGAAAGAACACCGGGGAGCTGTTTTTT.

The genes are TRBV7-3 and TRBJ2-1; D gene unclear. The V end was cut by 2 bases, the J end by 8 bases, with 7 bases between. The CDR3 has 12 amino acids. Germline V lookup: CDR1 SGHTA, CDR2 FQGTGA. Here the CDR3 reads CASSLANDEQFF. The CDR3 nucleotides are TGTGCCAGCAGCTTAGCGAATGATGAGCAGTTCTTC.

This chain uses TRBV19 with TRBJ1-1; D remains ambiguous. The CDR3 sequence is 13 residues long. The ends were cut back, 3 bases at V and 0 bases at J, with 5 bases in the middle. CDR1 and CDR2 (germline): LNHDA, SQIVND (reference sequence). DNA of the CDR3: TGTGCCAGTAGTATGATAGTGAACACTGAAGCTTTCTTT. This translates into CASSMIVNTEAFF.

This clonotype was seen a few times. The chain links TRBV7-2 to TRBJ2-5; no reliable D call. The germline V gene encodes CDR1 SGHTA and CDR2 FQGNSA. The CDR3 loop spans 11 amino acids. Trimming cost V 7 bases and J 5 bases, with 8 bases left between them. Here the CDR3 DNA reads TGTGCCAGCACCGACGCGGAGACCCAGTACTTC. Translating it yields CASTDAETQYF.

This clonotype occurred a few times. The chain couples TRBV3-1 to TRBJ1-5; D remains unclear. This CDR3 comprises 12 residues. V shed 0 bases and J shed 3 bases, with 0 bases lying between them. CDR1 and CDR2 (germline): LGHDT, YNNKEL (reference sequence). The CDR3 protein is CASSQDNQPQHF. CDR3 nucleotides: TGTGCCAGCAGCCAAGACAATCAGCCCCAGCATTTT.

This clonotype was counted between two and nine times. The rearrangement links TRBV7-9 to TRBJ2-7; 9 bases line up with TRBD1. Trimming cost V 5 bases and J 2 bases; bases outside gene matches: 10. Germline CDR1 reads SEHNR; CDR2 reads FQNEAQ (reference sequence). The CDR3 is made up of 16 amino acids. The CDR3 DNA reads as TGTGCCAGCAGCGTCCCGGCCGGGACAGGGACCTACGAGCAGTACTTC. Its protein product is CASSVPAGTGTYEQYF.

The chain couples TRBV7-9 to TRBJ1-2, with D perhaps matching TRBD1 (5 bases). The CDR3 is 13 amino acids. V was cut by 3 bases and J by 3 bases, with 8 bases left in between. Germline V lookup: CDR1 SEHNR, CDR2 FQNEAQ (reference sequence). CDR3 nucleotide sequence: TGTGCCAGCAGCTTTCCGGGGGACTATGGCTACACCTTC. Its protein is CASSFPGDYGYTF.

This clonotype turned up a few times. The chain uses TRBV18 and TRBJ2-3; D is perhaps TRBD1 (5 bases). The CDR3 extends over 14 amino acids. Germline V CDR1 and CDR2: KGHSH, LQKENI. V lost 1 base and J lost 6, with 11 bases in between. CDR3 DNA sequence: TGTGCCAGCTCACCACTCCCAGGGTGGGATACGCAGTATTTT. Translated: CASSPLPGWDTQYF. Using reference TRBV18 and TRBJ2-3 for the parts outside the CDR3, the full variable domain is NAGVMQNPRHLVRRRGQEARLRCSPMKGHSHVYWYRQLPEEGLKFMVYLQKENIIDESGMPKERFSAEFPKEGPSILRIQQVVRGDSAAYFCASSPLPGWDTQYFGPGTRLTVL.

This clonotype was counted between two and nine times. The V and J genes are TRBV6-4 and TRBJ2-1; TRBD2 matches at 11 bases. Looked up from germline, CDR1 is MRHNA and CDR2 is SNTAGT. This CDR3 contains 15 residues. V was clipped by 3 bases and J by 6 bases; unmatched bases: 4. The DNA of the CDR3 is TGTGCCAGCAGTGAAGGGACTAGCGGTCTCAATGAGCAGTTCTTC. Protein: CASSEGTSGLNEQFF.

This chain links TRBV24-1 with TRBJ1-2; no firm D call. The V gene lost 9 bases and the J gene lost 8 bases, with 12 bases spanning the gap. CDR1 and CDR2 from the germline V gene are KGHDR and SFDVKD. The CDR3 length is 11 residues. In DNA form, the CDR3 reads TGTGCCACCCGATCCGGGGAAGGCTACACCTTC. As protein: CATRSGEGYTF.

A few counts support this clonotype. The rearrangement joins TRBV12-3 or TRBV12-4 to TRBJ1-1; TRBD1 might be the D (6 bases). The CDR3 extends over 14 amino acids. V gave up 6 bases and J gave up 7 bases, with 18 bases separating them. The DNA for the CDR3 is TGTGCCAGCAGCCCGGTTCCAGGGGCCTATGAAGCTTTCTTT. It encodes CASSPVPGAYEAFF.

A few counts support this clonotype. The rearrangement uses TRBV12-3 or TRBV12-4 and TRBJ1-1, with D possibly being TRBD1 (6 bases). V lost 6 bases to trimming and J lost 3 bases, with 14 bases between them. The CDR3 has 14 amino acids. The CDR3 nucleotides are TGTGCCAGCAGAAACCAGGGGATAGACACTGAAGCTTTCTTT. As protein: CASRNQGIDTEAFF.

This rearrangement joins TRBV12-3 or TRBV12-4 to TRBJ1-2; D might be TRBD1 (5 bases). The CDR3 runs to 13 residues. V shed 4 bases and J shed 4 bases, with 10 bases lying between them. CDR3: CASSWDGSYGYTF. The DNA for the CDR3 is TGTGCCAGCAGTTGGGACGGCAGCTATGGCTACACCTTC.

The chain recombines TRBV24-1 with TRBJ1-5; perhaps TRBD1 as D (5 bases). Deletions cut 4 bases from V and 6 bases from J, with 9 bases between. Germline CDR1 is KGHDR and CDR2 is SFDVKD. The CDR3 has 13 amino acids. The CDR3 DNA reads as TGTGCCACCAGTGACCGGCAGGGTCAGCCCCAGCATTTT. Amino acid sequence: CATSDRQGQPQHF.

The chain couples TRBV19 to TRBJ1-3; the D is unclear. Trimming took 8 bases from V and 0 from J, leaving 5 bases between them. The CDR3 is 12 amino acids. CDR1 LNHDA and CDR2 SQIVND come from the germline V gene (reference sequence). For the CDR3, the DNA is TGTGCCAGTCATAGCTCTGGAAACACCATATATTTT. As protein: CASHSSGNTIYF. Full variable domain (rest looked up from reference TRBV19 and TRBJ1-3): DGGITQSPKYLFRKEGQNVTLSCEQNLNHDAMYWYRQDPGQGLRLIYYSQIVNDFQKGDIAEGYSVSREKKESFPLTVTSAQKNPTAFYLCASHSSGNTIYFGEGSWLTVV.

The rearrangement links TRBV12-3 or TRBV12-4 to TRBJ1-1, with D perhaps matching TRBD1 (5 bases). The CDR3 sequence is 13 residues long. V lost 5 bases and J lost 7, with 14 bases in between. The CDR3 nucleotides are TGTGCCAGCAGTCTAGAACCGGGACTTGAAGCTTTCTTT. It is translated as CASSLEPGLEAFF.

The chain carries TRBV6-2 or TRBV6-3 and TRBJ2-5, with D maybe TRBD2 (6 bases). The V and J ends lost 5 bases and 7 bases respectively, with 11 bases between them. From germline, CDR1 is MNHEY and CDR2 SVGEGT. CDR3 length: 12 amino acids. The chain's CDR3 is CASSTGGATQYF. The CDR3 nucleotides read TGTGCCAGCAGTACCGGCGGGGCGACCCAGTACTTC.